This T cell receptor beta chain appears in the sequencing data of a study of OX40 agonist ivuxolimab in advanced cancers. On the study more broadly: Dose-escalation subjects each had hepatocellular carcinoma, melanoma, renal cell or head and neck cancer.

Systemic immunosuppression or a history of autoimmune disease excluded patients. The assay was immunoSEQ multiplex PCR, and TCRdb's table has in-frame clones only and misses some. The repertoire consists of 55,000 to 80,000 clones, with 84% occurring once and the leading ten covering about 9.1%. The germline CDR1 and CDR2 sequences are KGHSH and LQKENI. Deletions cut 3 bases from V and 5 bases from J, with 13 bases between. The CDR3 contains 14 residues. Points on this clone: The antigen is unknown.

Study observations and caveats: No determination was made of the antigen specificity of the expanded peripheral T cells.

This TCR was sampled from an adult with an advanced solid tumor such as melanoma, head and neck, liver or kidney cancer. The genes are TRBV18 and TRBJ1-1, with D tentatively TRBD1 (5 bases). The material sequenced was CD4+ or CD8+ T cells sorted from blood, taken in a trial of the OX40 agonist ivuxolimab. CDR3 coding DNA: TGTGCCAGCTCACCCGTGGGGGGGGGAACTGAAGCTTTCTTT. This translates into CASSPVGGGTEAFF.